One sample yielded the 2 T cell receptor beta chains listed below, sequenced in a study of read filtering for tumor transcriptome and immune sequencing. From roughly 390 ng of RNA, a library with molecular barcoded alpha/delta and beta/gamma adaptors was made. A single record per CDR3 protein comes from TCRdb applying MiXCR to the reads. The table has 62,000 or so distinct CDR3 sequences, around 20% seen once; the top ten hold about 15%. Sequences were obtained from a population of CD138-negative cells sorted from bone marrow. The receptors come from a donor at least 40 years old with multiple myeloma.

Points on this clonotype: It differs at one base from a far larger clone, so likely a read error. The rearrangement joins TRBV6-2 or TRBV6-3 to TRBJ2-1; 7 nucleotides align to TRBD1. Germline loops: CDR1 MNHEY, CDR2 SVGEGT. The CDR3 contains 15 residues. V shed 5 bases and J 13 bases; nucleotides not matched to a gene: 17. As DNA, the CDR3 is TGTGCCAGCAGTGAGGGGACAGAGTTACTAACGGGCCAGTTCTTC. Protein: CASSEGTELLTGQFF.

This clonotype has at least ten counts. V usage is TRBV3-1 and J usage is TRBJ1-1; D ambiguous. Per the germline V gene, CDR1 is LGHDT and CDR2 is YNNKEL (reference sequence). The CDR3 is 16 residues long. Trimming stripped 6 bases from V and 7 bases from J, with 24 bases between. This CDR3 reads CASSPSVGSAKREAFF. CDR3 nucleotide sequence: TGTGCCAGCAGTCCCTCCGTGGGGTCAGCGAAGCGTGAAGCTTTCTTT.